The rows below give T cell receptor beta chains drawn from one sample of a study of cytomegalovirus exposure and HLA in healthy donors. Sequencing used immunoSEQ multiplex PCR; TCRdb keeps in-frame clones, though not all of them. This sample has roughly 100,000 clones, with 60% to 80% found just once. Sequencing was performed on PBMCs. Receptors were obtained from a man aged 55 to 70 in good health and CMV-seropositive. Each CDR3 is given with its conserved first and last residue. A D gene is named only where the DNA matches it firmly. Size values are once, few and many counts, or a class for expanded clones, and some rows have none.

size	V	D	J	DNA	CDR3
.	TRBV2	TRBD2	TRBJ2-1	TGTGCCAGCAGCCCCTCCAGCGGGGGGCCCTACAATGAGCAGTTCTTC	CASSPSSGGPYNEQFF
.	TRBV27	TRBD1	TRBJ2-7	TGTGCCAGCATTCTGGGACAGTTGTACGAGCAGTACTTC	CASILGQLYEQYF
.	TRBV7-9	.	TRBJ1-1	TGTGCCAGCAGCTTAGAAGCGAACACTGAAGCTTTCTTT	CASSLEANTEAFF
.	TRBV6-6	.	TRBJ2-7	TGTGCCAGCAGTTACGGGGGCTCCCACTCCAACGAGCAGTACTTC	CASSYGGSHSNEQYF
.	TRBV6-1	TRBD1	TRBJ1-2	TGTGCCAGCAGTGCCGGACAGGGTTGGGACTATGGCTACACCTTC	CASSAGQGWDYGYTF
few	TRBV6-5	.	TRBJ1-3	TGTGCCAGCAGTTACTCCCAGGGGAGCTCTGGAAACACCATATATTTT	CASSYSQGSSGNTIYF
.	TRBV9	.	TRBJ2-7	TGTGCCAGCAGCGTAGAAGTCGGGAGCTCCTACGAGCAGTACTTC	CASSVEVGSSYEQYF
.	TRBV2	TRBD1	TRBJ2-7	TGTGCCAGCACCAGGGACAGGGGCTACGAGCAGTACTTC	CASTRDRGYEQYF
.	TRBV7-9	TRBD1	TRBJ1-2	TGTGCCAGCAGCTTAGGAGGACAGGGGGAAGGCTACACCTTC	CASSLGGQGEGYTF
.	TRBV5-8	.	TRBJ1-3	TGTGCCAGCAGCTTACAGCCTACCTACTCTGGAAACACCATATATTTT	CASSLQPTYSGNTIYF
.	TRBV5-1	.	TRBJ2-7	TGCGCCAGCAGCTTGAGAGGTGGGGACACCTACGAGCAGTACTTC	CASSLRGGDTYEQYF
.	TRBV9	.	TRBJ1-2	TGTGCCAGCAGCGTCCCTAGCGATGGCTACACCTTC	CASSVPSDGYTF
.	TRBV7-2	.	TRBJ2-2	TGTGCCAGCAGCTTCGGGGGAGTTCAGAACACCGGGGAGCTGTTTTTT	CASSFGGVQNTGELFF
.	TRBV6-6	.	TRBJ1-2	TGTGCCAGCAGCCAGGGCTACTATGGCTACACCTTC	CASSQGYYGYTF
.	TRBV19	TRBD1	TRBJ1-1	TGTGCCAGTAGTCCCGGGACAGGGTACTCGAACACTGAAGCTTTCTTT	CASSPGTGYSNTEAFF
.	TRBV6-4	TRBD1	TRBJ2-2	TGTGCCAGCAGTGACCCTGGACAGGCCGGGGAGCTGTTTTTT	CASSDPGQAGELFF
few	TRBV4-1	.	TRBJ1-4	TGCGCCAGCAGCCCTACGCCCCGGGGTAATGAAAAACTGTTTTTT	CASSPTPRGNEKLFF
.	TRBV5-1	TRBD2	TRBJ2-7	TGCGCCAGCAGCCTCCGTGGGGAGGGCTCCTACGAGCAGTACTTC	CASSLRGEGSYEQYF
once	TRBV19	TRBD1	TRBJ1-6	TGTGCCAGTAGCGACAGGGATTCCTATAATTCACCCCTCCACTTT	CASSDRDSYNSPLHF
.	TRBV7-9	.	TRBJ2-3	TGTGCCAGCAGCCCGCGGGCCGACGGCACAGATACGCAGTATTTT	CASSPRADGTDTQYF
.	TRBV6-1	.	TRBJ2-7	TGTGCCGGCAGCCCCAGAGGATGGAGCTCCTACGAGCAGTACTTC	CAGSPRGWSSYEQYF
.	TRBV25-1	.	TRBJ2-3	TGTGCCAGCAGTGATCCGCGGGACTCCCAGAGGAGATATACGCAGTATTTT	CASSDPRDSQRRYTQYF
.	TRBV15	TRBD2	TRBJ2-2	TGTGCCACCAGTCGCGGGGGGTCCGCCGGGGAGCTGTTTTTT	CATSRGGSAGELFF
.	TRBV5-1	TRBD2	TRBJ2-1	TGCGCCAGCAGTCCGGTTGAGCGGGGGGGCGTAGTCAATGAGCAGTTCTTC	CASSPVERGGVVNEQFF
.	TRBV7-8	TRBD1	TRBJ1-5	TGTGCCAGCAGCTTTGGGACAGGCCATAATCAGCCCCAGCATTTT	CASSFGTGHNQPQHF
.	TRBV7-8	.	TRBJ1-3	TGTGCCAGCAGCTTAGGTCGTCGGGCGGGGGGAAACACCATATATTTT	CASSLGRRAGGNTIYF
.	TRBV6-4	.	TRBJ2-3	TGTGCCAGCAGTGACTCGGGGGGGGCCACAGATACGCAGTATTTT	CASSDSGGATDTQYF
.	TRBV5-8	.	TRBJ2-5	TGTGCCAGCTCAGAGGGTGGTCGCCACCTCCCCCAGTACTTC	CASSEGGRHLPQYF
.	TRBV2	.	TRBJ2-3	TGTGCCAGCAGTGACAGGGCTAGCACAGATACGCAGTATTTT	CASSDRASTDTQYF
.	TRBV2	.	TRBJ2-2	TGTGCCAGCAGTACGAGGGAAGTTGGGTATACCGGGGAGCTGTTTTTT	CASSTREVGYTGELFF
.	TRBV15	.	TRBJ2-2	TGTGCCACCAGCAGGGCACGAGGAGCCAGTGGTTCCGGGGAGCTGTTTTTT	CATSRARGASGSGELFF
once	TRBV28	.	TRBJ1-2	TGTGCCAGCAGCCCGGGAGGGAGGGAGTTCTATGGCTACACCTTC	CASSPGGREFYGYTF
.	TRBV7-2	.	TRBJ2-3	TGTGCCAGCAGCCTCGCGGAAGGCACAGATACGCAGTATTTT	CASSLAEGTDTQYF
.	TRBV6-1	.	TRBJ2-1	TGTGCCAGCAGTGGACACCGGGGGTACGGGTACAATGAGCAGTTCTTC	CASSGHRGYGYNEQFF
.	TRBV9	.	TRBJ2-2	TGTGCCAGCAGCGGATGGACAGAACCCACCGGGGAGCTGTTTTTT	CASSGWTEPTGELFF
.	TRBV7-2	.	TRBJ2-5	TGTGCCAGCAGCTTATCCCCTTTCCTACAAGAGACCCAGTACTTC	CASSLSPFLQETQYF
.	TRBV2	.	TRBJ2-3	TGTGCCAGCAGTGAAGAGGGGAAAACGACAGATACGCAGTATTTT	CASSEEGKTTDTQYF
.	TRBV7-8	.	TRBJ2-7	TGTGCCAGCAGCCCCGGGGACACCTACGAGCAGTACTTC	CASSPGDTYEQYF
.	TRBV7-2	.	TRBJ2-7	TGTGCCAGCAGCTTTGGGGGGAAATACGAGCAGTACTTC	CASSFGGKYEQYF
few	TRBV4-3	.	TRBJ2-3	TGCGCCAGCAGCCAAACACTGGACTGGCCTAGCACAGATACGCAGTATTTT	CASSQTLDWPSTDTQYF
.	TRBV7-9	.	TRBJ1-1	TGTTCCAGCAGCCCCCAGGTTACTGAAGCTTTCTTT	CSSSPQVTEAFF
.	TRBV2	.	TRBJ2-1	TGTGCCAGCAGTGAATGGCGGGGCAGCCATGAGCAGTTCTTC	CASSEWRGSHEQFF
.	TRBV7-9	.	TRBJ2-3	TGTGCCAGCAGCCCCAATGGAGGTGGAGATACGCAGTATTTT	CASSPNGGGDTQYF
.	TRBV7-9	.	TRBJ1-2	TGTGCCAGCAGCTCGGAGCTCCTTAACTATGGCTACACCTTC	CASSSELLNYGYTF
.	TRBV28	TRBD1	TRBJ1-5	TGTGCCAGCAGTTTAGGGACAGGCGGTCGGACCCAGCATTTT	CASSLGTGGRTQHF
.	TRBV15	TRBD1	TRBJ1-6	TGTGCCACCAGCAGGGGGACAGGGGGCGGAAATTCACCCCTCCACTTT	CATSRGTGGGNSPLHF
.	TRBV27	TRBD1	TRBJ2-7	TGTGCCAGCAGTATTTCCCGGGACAGGGACGAGCAGTACTTC	CASSISRDRDEQYF
once	TRBV2	.	TRBJ2-5	TGTGCCGCAGCGAGACAAGAGACCCAGTACTTC	CAAARQETQYF
.	TRBV5-6	.	TRBJ2-7	TGTGCCAGCAGCTTGAGCGCCTACGAGCAGTACTTC	CASSLSAYEQYF
.	TRBV21-1	.	TRBJ2-5	TGTGCCAGCAGCCTGAGGACAGAAGAAGAGACCCAGTACTTC	CASSLRTEEETQYF
.	TRBV30	.	TRBJ1-5	TGTGCCTGGAAGGAGACCGGGACTGACAATCAGCCCCAGCATTTT	CAWKETGTDNQPQHF
.	TRBV11-2	TRBD2	TRBJ2-7	TGTGCCAGCGGACGGGAGCGGGGGGGCGTGTACGAGCAGTACTTC	CASGRERGGVYEQYF
once	TRBV7-3	TRBD2	TRBJ2-2	TGTGCCAGCGGGAGCGGGGGGAGTACCGGGGAGCTGTTTTTT	CASGSGGSTGELFF
once	TRBV7-9	.	TRBJ2-5	TGTGCCAGCAGCTTAGGTCCAGGTTCCGCACAGACCCAGTACTTC	CASSLGPGSAQTQYF
once	TRBV19	TRBD2	TRBJ2-3	TGTGCCAGTACCTCGCGAGCGGGGAGAAGCACAGATACGCAGTATTTT	CASTSRAGRSTDTQYF